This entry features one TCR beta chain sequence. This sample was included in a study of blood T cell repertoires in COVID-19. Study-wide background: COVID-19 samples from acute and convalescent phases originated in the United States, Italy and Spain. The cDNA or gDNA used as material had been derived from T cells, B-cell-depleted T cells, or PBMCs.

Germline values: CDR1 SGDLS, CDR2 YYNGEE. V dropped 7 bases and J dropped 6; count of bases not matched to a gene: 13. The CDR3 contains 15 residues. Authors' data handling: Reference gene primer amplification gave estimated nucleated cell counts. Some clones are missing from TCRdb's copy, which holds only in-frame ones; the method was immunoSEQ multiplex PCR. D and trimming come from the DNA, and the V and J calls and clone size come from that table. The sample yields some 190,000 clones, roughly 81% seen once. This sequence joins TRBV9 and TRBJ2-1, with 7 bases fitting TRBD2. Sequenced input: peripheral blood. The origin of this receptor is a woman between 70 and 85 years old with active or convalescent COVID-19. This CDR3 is CASARGSSGGNEQFF. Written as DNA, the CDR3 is TGTGCCAGCGCGCGTGGGTCTAGCGGAGGCAATGAGCAGTTCTTC.